This passage covers 32 T cell receptor beta chains from one sample sequenced in a study of blood T cell repertoires in COVID-19. The method was immunoSEQ multiplex PCR; TCRdb's version includes in-frame clones alone and lacks a portion of them. This table holds 130,000 to 150,000 clones, 85% to 90% found once. Sequenced: PBMCs or T cells enriched from blood (not recorded which). These receptors all come from a man aged 55-75 years who had recovered from COVID-19.

This rearrangement joins TRBV7-9 to TRBJ1-6, with 7 positions matching TRBD1. This CDR3 has 16 residues. The J segment lost 7 bases and the V segment lost 5 bases, leaving 11 bases of the junction unmatched. The germline V gene encodes CDR1 SEHNR and CDR2 FQNEAQ (reference sequence). This CDR3 is CASSDSDRSSNSPLHF. The CDR3 DNA sequence: TGTGCCAGCAGCGATTCGGACAGGAGTAGCAATTCACCCCTCCACTTT.

V and J are TRBV3-1 (or the pseudogene TRBV3-2) and TRBJ1-4; D unclear. V was clipped by 3 bases and J by 6 bases, with 8 bases between them. There are 13 residues in the CDR3. Germline CDR1 and CDR2: LGHDT and YNNKEL (reference sequence). CDR3 amino acids: CASSQEADEKLFF. The CDR3 region has the DNA TGTGCCAGCAGCCAGGAGGCTGATGAAAAACTGTTTTTT.

This sequence joins TRBV6-5 and TRBJ2-7; 9 bases are shared with TRBD2. The length of the CDR3 is 15 residues. The J segment lost 3 bases and the V segment lost 6 bases, leaving 9 bases of the junction unmatched. Germline assignment: CDR1 MNHEY and CDR2 SVGAGI. The CDR3 DNA reads TGTGCCAGCAGCAGAACTAGCGGGTCTTACTACGAGCAGTACTTC. It is translated as CASSRTSGSYYEQYF.

The CDR3 is CASKTSGPSYEQYF. CDR3 in DNA: TGTGCCAGTAAGACTAGCGGGCCTTCCTACGAGCAGTACTTC. The chain has TRBV19 and TRBJ2-7, with 10 positions matching TRBD2. This CDR3 contains 14 residues. V dropped 7 bases and J dropped 1; count of bases not matched to a gene: 4. Germline CDR1 LNHDA, CDR2 SQIVND (reference sequence). The whole variable domain, remainder taken from reference TRBV19 and TRBJ2-7, is DGGITQSPKYLFRKEGQNVTLSCEQNLNHDAMYWYRQDPGQGLRLIYYSQIVNDFQKGDIAEGYSVSREKKESFPLTVTSAQKNPTAFYLCASKTSGPSYEQYFGPGTRLTVT.

The chain couples TRBV11-3 to TRBJ2-3; 9 bases line up with TRBD2. CDR3 size: 15 residues. The trim removed 2 bases at V and 5 bases at J, leaving 5 bases unmatched. Germline CDR1 SGHNT, CDR2 YENEEA. CDR3 nucleotides: TGTGCCAGCAGCTTACGCGGGAGGGCGCGAGATACGCAGTATTTT. Protein: CASSLRGRARDTQYF. Drawing the rest from reference TRBV11-3 and TRBJ2-3, the complete variable domain is EAGVVQSPRYKIIEKKQPVAFWCNPISGHNTLYWYLQNLGQGPELLIRYENEEAVDDSQLPKDRFSAERLKGVDSTLKIQPAELGDSAVYLCASSLRGRARDTQYFGPGTRLTVL.

V usage is TRBV7-8 and J usage is TRBJ1-2, with D possibly matching TRBD1 (5 bases). Trimming left V 1 base short and J 7 bases short, with 10 bases between. This CDR3 is 13 amino acids long. CDR1 is SGHVS, CDR2 FQNEAQ, per germline. In DNA form, the CDR3 reads TGTGCCAGCAGCTTAGGGGCAGGGCCTGGCTACACCTTC. Its translation: CASSLGAGPGYTF.

This chain joins TRBV5-1 and TRBJ2-1, with a possible D match to TRBD1 (6 bases). The CDR3 sequence is 14 residues long. Trimming pared 3 bases from V and 2 bases from J, leaving 9 bases between. The germline V gene encodes CDR1 SGHRS and CDR2 YFSETQ. The DNA for the CDR3 is TGCGCCAGCAGCTCGGCAGGGGCCTACAATGAGCAGTTCTTC. Amino acid sequence: CASSSAGAYNEQFF.

The chain employs TRBV5-4 and TRBJ1-1, with 9 bases identical to TRBD1. The CDR3 is 15 residues long. Trimming cost V 4 bases and J 7 bases; bases outside gene matches: 11. Looked up from germline, CDR1 is SGHNT and CDR2 is YYREEE (reference sequence). CDR3 in amino acids: CASSLRPQGAGEAFF. CDR3 DNA sequence: TGTGCCAGCAGCCTACGACCACAGGGGGCAGGTGAAGCTTTCTTT.

This chain links TRBV6-5 with TRBJ2-7; D is perhaps TRBD1 (7 bases). Between the trimmed V and J ends, which lost 4 bases and 7 bases, there was a span of 20 bases. From germline, CDR1 is MNHEY and CDR2 SVGAGI. The CDR3 has 15 residues. The CDR3 is CASSSGAGGSEEQYF. CDR3 coding DNA: TGTGCCAGCAGTTCGGGGGCAGGGGGATCTGAAGAGCAGTACTTC.

The chain couples TRBV10-2 to TRBJ2-3, with 7 nucleotides matching TRBD2. The CDR3 loop spans 14 amino acids. The germline CDR1 and CDR2 sequences are WSHSY and SAAADI. J lost 1 base, V lost 2 bases, and 0 bases had no gene match. CDR3 loop: CASSELAGTDTQYF. CDR3 coding DNA: TGCGCCAGCAGTGAGCTAGCGGGCACAGATACGCAGTATTTT.

This clone appeared a single time. The rearrangement links TRBV13 to TRBJ1-6; 10 bases agree with TRBD1. The germline CDR1 and CDR2 sequences are PRHDT and FYEKMQ (reference sequence). There are 13 residues in the CDR3. J lost 7 bases, V lost 10 bases, and 4 bases had no gene match. Here the CDR3 DNA reads TGTGCCACTTCGGACAGGGGGAATTCACCCCTCCACTTT. It codes for CATSDRGNSPLHF.

This clone was recorded a few times. The chain couples TRBV2 to TRBJ1-5; D is unclear. The germline V gene encodes CDR1 SNHLY and CDR2 FYNNEI. V dropped 8 bases and J dropped 0 bases, with 17 bases sitting between them. The CDR3 has 16 amino acids. The CDR3, as DNA: TGTGCCAGCGGAAGTGTAGACAATTATAGCAATCAGCCCCAGCATTTT. Translating gives CASGSVDNYSNQPQHF.

A single count supports this clone. The V gene is TRBV30, the J gene TRBJ2-1, with 7 bases fitting TRBD1. In germline, CDR1 is GTSNPN, CDR2 SVGIG (reference sequence). V lost 7 bases and J lost 7; bases outside the gene matches: 7. CDR3 length equals 12 residues. The CDR3 spells CAFGQALNEQFF. CDR3 DNA: TGTGCCTTCGGACAGGCATTGAATGAGCAGTTCTTC.

The rearrangement links TRBV11-2 to TRBJ1-6, with 10 bases that match TRBD1. Germline V gene lookup returns CDR1 SGHAT and CDR2 FQNNGV. Unmatched junction bases numbered 3, after V lost 2 bases and J lost 8 bases. The CDR3 has 15 amino acids. The CDR3 here is CASSLLGTGDSPLHF. Here the CDR3 DNA reads TGTGCCAGCAGCTTACTCGGGACAGGGGATTCACCCCTCCACTTT.

The gene calls are TRBV19 and TRBJ2-1, with 10 bases aligning to TRBD2. Germline CDR1 reads LNHDA; CDR2 reads SQIVND (reference sequence). The ends lost 8 bases at V and 7 bases at J; junction bases unmatched: 14. This CDR3 region has 16 residues. CDR3 nucleotide sequence: TGTGCCAGTCGATCAGCGGGAGGGCCGCGGAAGAATGAGCAGTTCTTC. It codes for CASRSAGGPRKNEQFF. Supplemented by reference TRBV19 and TRBJ2-1, the full variable domain reads DGGITQSPKYLFRKEGQNVTLSCEQNLNHDAMYWYRQDPGQGLRLIYYSQIVNDFQKGDIAEGYSVSREKKESFPLTVTSAQKNPTAFYLCASRSAGGPRKNEQFFGPGTRLTVL.

The V and J genes are TRBV5-6 and TRBJ2-5; D may be TRBD2 (5 bases). V lost 4 bases to trimming and J lost 7 bases, with 23 bases between them. This CDR3 has 16 residues. The germline CDR1 and CDR2 sequences are SGHDT and YYEEEE. This CDR3 is CASSPTRASGLGTQYF. The DNA for the CDR3 is TGTGCCAGCAGCCCCACTAGGGCATCAGGTTTGGGGACCCAGTACTTC.

The chain carries TRBV10-3 and TRBJ2-2, with 14 bases fitting TRBD2. The V gene's germline CDR1 is ENHRY and CDR2 SYGVKD. This CDR3 comprises 16 residues. V lost 4 bases to trimming and J lost 7 bases; unmatched junction nucleotides: 5. The CDR3 DNA is TGTGCCATCAGTGCGGGACTAGCGGGAGAGAGCGGGGAGCTGTTTTTT. Translation gives CAISAGLAGESGELFF.

The chain links TRBV2 to TRBJ1-2, with TRBD1 identical over 10 bases. CDR1 is SNHLY, CDR2 FYNNEI, per germline. The CDR3 runs 16 residues. V shed 4 bases, J shed 2 bases, and the junction held 7 bases outside the gene matches. The CDR3 sequence: CASSVFRDRGNYGYTF. In nucleotides, the CDR3 is TGTGCCAGCAGTGTTTTCCGGGACAGGGGAAACTATGGCTACACCTTC.

The CDR3 region has the DNA TGTGCCAGCAGCTTAGAGCCCATTGGGGCCGACGAGCAGTACTTC. Its translation: CASSLEPIGADEQYF. This chain joins TRBV7-6 and TRBJ2-7, with a weak D call TRBD1 (5 bases). V lost 1 base, J lost 5 bases, and 15 bases lay in between. Germline CDR1 is SGHVS and CDR2 is FNYEAQ. CDR3 length equals 15 residues.

J is TRBJ2-1 and V is TRBV2, with D possibly matching TRBD2 (5 bases). Germline V gene sequence: CDR1 SNHLY, CDR2 FYNNEI. V lost 2 bases and J lost 8, with 16 bases in between. CDR3 length: 15 amino acids. CDR3 in amino acids: CASSELAVSGDEQFF. For the CDR3, the DNA is TGTGCCAGCAGTGAACTGGCAGTCAGCGGCGATGAGCAGTTCTTC.

V gene TRBV3-1 (or the pseudogene TRBV3-2) combines with J gene TRBJ2-1, with 13 nucleotides matching TRBD2. The length of the CDR3 is 15 residues. The germline V gene has CDR1 LGHDT and CDR2 YNNKEL (reference sequence). The V gene end was trimmed by 6 bases and the J gene end by 5 bases; junction bases not matched to a gene: 4. For the CDR3, the DNA is TGTGCCAGCAGACGACTAGCGGGGGGCCACAATGAGCAGTTCTTC. Its protein product is CASRRLAGGHNEQFF.

The chain's CDR3 is CASKAATNTGELFF. The CDR3 DNA is TGTGCCAGCAAGGCAGCGACGAACACCGGGGAGCTGTTTTTT. The chain uses TRBV27 and TRBJ2-2; no clear D. Trimming pared 7 bases from V and 0 bases from J, leaving 9 bases between. Germline CDR1 is MNHEY and CDR2 is SMNVEV (reference sequence). The CDR3 extends over 14 amino acids.

The V and J genes are TRBV10-2 and TRBJ1-4; TRBD1 matches at 9 bases. Germline V CDR1 and CDR2: WSHSY, SAAADI. The CDR3 runs to 14 residues. The V gene end was trimmed by 9 bases and the J gene end by 7 bases; junction bases not matched to a gene: 9. In nucleotides, the CDR3 is TGCGCCAGTGCGAAGCCGGGACAGGGTGAAAAACTGTTTTTT. As protein: CASAKPGQGEKLFF.

The chain recombines TRBV11-2 with TRBJ1-2; D unclear. Germline CDR1 SGHAT, CDR2 FQNNGV. With 7 bases removed from V and 4 bases from J, the gap between germline ends came to 16 bases. The length of the CDR3 is 14 residues. This CDR3 reads CASTPTDSLYGYTF. Written as DNA, the CDR3 is TGTGCCAGCACCCCTACGGACTCCCTCTATGGCTACACCTTC.

The chain recombines TRBV7-8 with TRBJ1-2, with TRBD1 as a possible D gene (5 bases). V was pared by 5 bases and J by 5 bases, with 15 bases between. Germline loops: CDR1 SGHVS, CDR2 FQNEAQ. This CDR3 contains 14 residues. The CDR3 nucleotides read TGTGCCAGCAGCGCGGCAGGGTTGGGGTATGGCTACACCTTC. This sequence encodes CASSAAGLGYGYTF.

The chain links TRBV18 to TRBJ1-1; maybe TRBD1 (5 bases). V lost 1 base, J lost 4 bases, and 13 bases lay in between. Looked up from germline, CDR1 is KGHSH and CDR2 is LQKENI. The CDR3 is 15 residues long. CDR3 coding DNA: TGTGCCAGCTCACCACTTAAGGGGTTTATCACTGAAGCTTTCTTT. Translated, it gives CASSPLKGFITEAFF.

The chain has TRBV3-1 (or the pseudogene TRBV3-2) and TRBJ1-2; no definite D call. Trimming pared 2 bases from V and 6 bases from J, leaving 13 bases between. Germline lookup yields CDR1 LGHDT and CDR2 YNNKEL (reference sequence). The CDR3 has 14 residues. CDR3 DNA sequence: TGTGCCAGCAGCCAATTGTCCGCGGAGAATGGCTACACCTTC. Translating gives CASSQLSAENGYTF.

The chain couples TRBV28 to TRBJ1-2, with 8 bases fitting TRBD1. Germline values: CDR1 MDHEN, CDR2 SYDVKM. The CDR3 totals 13 residues. V trimming: 6 bases; J trimming: 5 bases; junction bases outside the gene matches: 5. The CDR3 nucleotides read TGTGCCAGCAGACTGGGACAGGCATATGGCTACACCTTC. Translating it yields CASRLGQAYGYTF.

J is TRBJ1-5 and V is TRBV5-8; 8 bases are a match to TRBD1. The CDR3 is made up of 15 amino acids. CDR1 is SGHTS and CDR2 is YDEGEE in the germline V gene. The V gene end was trimmed by 3 bases and the J gene end by 6 bases; junction bases not matched to a gene: 8. CDR3 sequence reads: CASSSRTGIVQPQHF. For the CDR3, the DNA is TGTGCCAGCAGCTCCCGGACAGGGATAGTTCAGCCCCAGCATTTT.

The chain joins TRBV6-5 to TRBJ2-1; D possibly corresponds to TRBD1 (5 bases). The CDR3 is 15 residues long. The germline V gene has CDR1 MNHEY and CDR2 SVGAGI. V lost 5 bases to trimming and J lost 7 bases, with 18 bases between them. CDR3 sequence (DNA): TGTGCCAGCAGTCCCCAAGGCAGGGAATTAAATGAGCAGTTCTTC. Translating it yields CASSPQGRELNEQFF.

The V gene is TRBV5-8, the J gene TRBJ1-4, with D unresolved. The germline V gene has CDR1 SGHTS and CDR2 YDEGEE. This CDR3 is 13 amino acids long. Trimming cost V 1 base and J 8 bases, with 9 bases left between them. CDR3 in DNA: TGTGCCAGCAGCTTGCGGGGAGTAGAAAAACTGTTTTTT. Its protein product is CASSLRGVEKLFF.

The chain uses TRBV15 and TRBJ2-4; D is undetermined. The V end lost 3 bases, the J end lost 4 bases, and 13 bases lay between the germline ends. Germline V gene sequence: CDR1 LNHNV, CDR2 YYDKDF (reference sequence). The CDR3 runs 15 residues. The CDR3 sequence: CATSSVRQAKNIQYF. The CDR3 DNA reads TGTGCCACCAGCAGTGTGCGTCAGGCGAAAAACATTCAGTACTTC.